This T cell receptor beta chain was retrieved from a study of chemoradiotherapy in HPV16-positive cancers. Turning to the study itself: Functional T-cell assays on a couple of HPV16-positive patients' cells defined candidate HPV-specific clones and common TCR motifs.

Findings and limits, study-wide: Candidate HPV-specific clones and E7-related TCR motifs grew in tumor during treatment. Better recurrence-free survival went with HPV-responsive T-cell expansion in HPV16-positive patients.

Profiled with immunoSEQ multiplex PCR; TCRdb holds only in-frame clones, not every one. The sample lists roughly 1,100 clones; about nine tenths were seen once. Comments on this clone: Its antigen is unidentified.

V was clipped by 4 bases and J by 3 bases; unmatched bases: 12. This CDR3 is 16 amino acids long. Germline values: CDR1 SGHRS, CDR2 YFSETQ. The source of this sequence is a human donor with HPV-associated anogenital cancer. V usage is TRBV5-1 and J usage is TRBJ2-7, with 8 bases matching TRBD1. Sample: tumor tissue, taken from a patient who underwent chemoradiotherapy. The CDR3 sequence: CASSREPGGAGYEQYF. In DNA, the CDR3 is TGCGCCAGCAGCCGGGAGCCAGGGGGCGCGGGCTACGAGCAGTACTTC. Full variable domain (rest looked up from reference TRBV5-1 and TRBJ2-7): KAGVTQTPRYLIKTRGQQVTLSCSPISGHRSVSWYQQTPGQGLQFLFEYFSETQRNKGNFPGRFSGRQFSNSRSEMNVSTLELGDSALYLCASSREPGGAGYEQYFGPGTRLTVT.